A single T cell receptor beta chain is shown here with its context. Looked up from germline, CDR1 is LNHDA and CDR2 is SQIVND (reference sequence). CDR3 size: 16 residues. The V end was cut by 8 bases, the J end by 4 bases, with 24 bases between. The source of the sample is a study of blood T cell repertoires in COVID-19. Whole-study context: COVID-19 samples collected from the United States, Italy and Spain covered acute and convalescent phases. Sources were T cells, B-cell-depleted T cells, or PBMCs; the material itself was cDNA or gDNA.

Per the original data handling: Nucleated cell counts were estimated from reference gene primer amplification. The table came from immunoSEQ multiplex PCR; TCRdb's copy has only in-frame clones and leaves some out. The V and J calls and the clone size are those of that table, but D and trimming were determined from the DNA. The table includes roughly 200,000 clones, 65% to 85% detected once. The TCR comes from a man aged 40-49 years with acute or convalescent COVID-19. The sequencing sample was made of peripheral blood. V usage is TRBV19 and J usage is TRBJ2-7, with D perhaps matching TRBD1 (7 bases). CDR3 region: CASSGWRDSQTYEQYF. The CDR3 nucleotides read TGTGCCAGTTCCGGGTGGCGGGACAGCCAAACATACGAGCAGTACTTC.